Each of the 16 T cell receptor beta chains below was sequenced from the same sample in a study of CD8 T cells in ankylosing spondylitis. MiXCR was run by TCRdb on the 5' RACE reads, yielding one entry per CDR3 protein. The sample lists 85,000 to 90,000 distinct CDR3 sequences, under 30% seen once, with 45% to 65% in the top ten. The material sequenced was blood, either unsorted or a sorted T cell fraction (not recorded which). Receptors were obtained from a male donor with ankylosing spondylitis or in good health (not recorded which).

The genes are TRBV20-1 and TRBJ2-1, with 13 bases that match TRBD2. V was pared by 1 base and J by 8 bases, with 5 bases of the junction left unmatched. The CDR3 has 15 residues. In germline, CDR1 is DFQATT, CDR2 SNEGSKA (reference sequence). The CDR3 sequence: CSARARTSGSHEQFF. In nucleotides, the CDR3 is TGCAGTGCTAGAGCGAGGACTAGCGGGAGCCATGAGCAGTTCTTC.

V gene TRBV5-1 combines with J gene TRBJ2-1; unclear D gene. Trimming removed 5 bases at V and 7 bases at J, with 16 bases between. CDR3 length equals 14 residues. Germline values: CDR1 SGHRS, CDR2 YFSETQ. The CDR3 region is CASSLSGTWNEQFF. In DNA, the CDR3 is TGCGCCAGCAGTCTGTCGGGTACTTGGAATGAGCAGTTCTTC.

CDR3 sequence: CASSLSGTGNQPQHF. The CDR3 bases are TGTGCCAGCAGCTTGAGTGGGACAGGCAATCAGCCCCAGCATTTT. The chain uses TRBV5-6 and TRBJ1-5; 7 nucleotides match TRBD1. CDR3 length equals 15 residues. Germline assignment: CDR1 SGHDT and CDR2 YYEEEE. V trimming: 1 base; J trimming: 2 bases; junction bases outside the gene matches: 3.

This clonotype was seen at least ten times. The rearrangement joins TRBV20-1 to TRBJ1-2; no clear D gene. In germline, CDR1 is DFQATT, CDR2 SNEGSKA (reference sequence). The CDR3 has 12 amino acids. The germline V and J ends were trimmed by 0 bases and 9 bases, with 11 bases remaining between them. In DNA, the CDR3 is TGCAGTGCTAGAGATCTGAGCCCCAGCTACACCTTC. Translated: CSARDLSPSYTF.

The CDR3 DNA is TGCAGCGTATCAGGGAACGCTGGGGCCAACGTCCTGACTTTC. Protein: CSVSGNAGANVLTF. The V gene is TRBV29-1, the J gene TRBJ2-6; D is possibly TRBD1 (5 bases). The germline V gene encodes CDR1 SQVTM and CDR2 ANQGSEA. This CDR3 region has 14 residues. Trimming took 6 bases from V and 2 from J, leaving 11 bases between them.

The chain carries TRBV29-1 and TRBJ1-2, with 12 positions matching TRBD1. Trimming removed 0 bases from V and 4 bases from J; junction bases left unmatched: 3. The CDR3 length is 15 residues. CDR1 is SQVTM and CDR2 is ANQGSEA in the germline V gene. The CDR3 protein is CSVEDWGQGAYGYTF. CDR3 in DNA: TGCAGCGTTGAAGATTGGGGACAGGGGGCCTATGGCTACACCTTC. The full variable domain, its missing parts supplied by reference TRBV29-1 and TRBJ1-2, is SAVISQKPSRDICQRGTSLTIQCQVDSQVTMMFWYRQQPGQSLTLIATANQGSEATYESGFVIDKFPISRPNLTFSTLTVSNMSPEDSSIYLCSVEDWGQGAYGYTFGSGTRLTVV.

V is TRBV20-1 and J is TRBJ2-1; 8 bases match TRBD2. This CDR3 has 13 residues. Germline assignment: CDR1 DFQATT and CDR2 SNEGSKA (reference sequence). In nucleotides, the CDR3 is TGCGGGGCCTTCGCGGGAGGTTGGGGTGAGCAGTTCTTC. Residues: CGAFAGGWGEQFF.

In this sample, this clonotype turned up many times. The chain recombines TRBV7-3 with TRBJ1-1; the D is unclear. Germline V lookup: CDR1 SGHTA, CDR2 FQGTGA. V shed 3 bases and J shed 3 bases, with 8 bases lying between them. The CDR3 is made up of 13 amino acids. Here the CDR3 DNA reads TGTGCCAGCAGCTTGAGCCTCGACACTGAAGCTTTCTTT. This sequence encodes CASSLSLDTEAFF.

This clonotype was detected many times. The chain uses TRBV7-2 and TRBJ2-7; D is ambiguous. The CDR3 consists of 13 residues. Germline loops: CDR1 SGHTA, CDR2 FQGNSA. V lost 1 base and J lost 4, with 8 bases in between. The CDR3 region is CASSLGGFYEQYF. The DNA for the CDR3 is TGTGCCAGCAGCTTAGGCGGATTTTACGAGCAGTACTTC.

The chain carries TRBV9 and TRBJ2-3; D gene unclear. Germline-derived CDR1 and CDR2 are SGDLS and YYNGEE. This CDR3 contains 15 residues. Trimming shortened V by 2 bases and J by 4 bases, and 14 bases separated the two germline ends. The DNA of the CDR3 is TGTGCCAGCAGCGTTTCTGCCCTCTCAGCAGATACGCAGTATTTT. Encoded protein: CASSVSALSADTQYF.

The chain recombines TRBV19 with TRBJ2-4; D possibly uses TRBD1 or TRBD2 (5 bases each). This CDR3 comprises 14 residues. From germline, CDR1 is LNHDA and CDR2 SQIVND (reference sequence). The ends were cut back, 4 bases at V and 8 bases at J, with 15 bases in the middle. In nucleotides, the CDR3 is TGTGCCAGTAGTAAATGGGACGGCGAGGACATTCAGTACTTC. As protein: CASSKWDGEDIQYF.

This sequence joins TRBV5-1 and TRBJ2-7; D might be TRBD1 (6 bases). CDR3 length equals 14 residues. V was shortened by 3 bases and J by 2 bases, with 12 bases between the two germline ends. Germline CDR1 SGHRS, CDR2 YFSETQ. The CDR3 DNA is TGCGCCAGCAGCTCTCTGACAGGAGCCTACGAGCAGTACTTC. Translation gives CASSSLTGAYEQYF.

The chain is built from TRBV7-6 and TRBJ2-1; TRBD2 might be the D (7 bases). The CDR3 has 15 residues. CDR1 is SGHVS, CDR2 FNYEAQ, per germline. V lost 5 bases to trimming and J lost 2 bases, with 13 bases between them. Here the CDR3 reads CASSERGGAYNEQFF. CDR3 nucleotides: TGTGCCAGCAGCGAGAGGGGGGGAGCCTACAATGAGCAGTTCTTC.

This clonotype was seen only a few times. This chain links TRBV20-1 with TRBJ1-5, with D uncertain. Trimming left V 1 base short and J 0 bases short, with 13 bases between. The CDR3 is 16 amino acids. Germline V gene sequence: CDR1 DFQATT, CDR2 SNEGSKA (reference sequence). This chain's CDR3 is CSARVMAHYSNQPQHF. As DNA, the CDR3 is TGCAGTGCTAGAGTGATGGCTCATTATAGCAATCAGCCCCAGCATTTT.

A few counts support this clonotype. The rearrangement links TRBV5-1 to TRBJ2-7, with D possibly being TRBD2 (5 bases). The CDR3 spans 12 residues. V was trimmed by 4 bases and J by 7 bases, leaving 12 bases between them. In germline, CDR1 is SGHRS, CDR2 YFSETQ. The CDR3 nucleotides are TGCGCCAGCAGCCTCTCCCGAGGGGAGCAGTACTTC. Its protein product is CASSLSRGEQYF.

The V call is TRBV20-1, the J call TRBJ2-5, with D maybe TRBD2 (5 bases). The V gene's germline CDR1 is DFQATT and CDR2 SNEGSKA (reference sequence). V was shortened by 4 bases and J by 7 bases, with 13 bases between the two germline ends. The CDR3 has 12 amino acids. The CDR3 sequence is CSATLDAGTQYF. The CDR3 DNA is TGCAGTGCTACCTTGGATGCGGGGACCCAGTACTTC.